This T cell receptor beta chain is from a study of T cell responses to AZD1222 COVID-19 vaccine. On this clone: The antigen is not known.

Profiled with immunoSEQ multiplex PCR; TCRdb holds only in-frame clones, not every one. The sample holds some 80,000 clones, about 91% seen once. Study results and limitations: Regions 160-218 and 743-854 held dominance among vaccine-associated CD4 TCRs, which spanned spike.

Specimen: peripheral blood, collected 28 days after the second dose of the MenACWY control vaccine. This receptor was taken from an adult who received the MenACWY meningococcal vaccine as a control.

CDR3 in DNA: TGTGCCAGCAGCCCAGGGACAGGGGGCCCCTATGGCTACACCTTC. Its protein product is CASSPGTGGPYGYTF. This sequence joins TRBV27 and TRBJ1-2; 12 bases line up with TRBD1. This CDR3 contains 15 residues. The germline V gene has CDR1 MNHEY and CDR2 SMNVEV (reference sequence). J gave up 4 bases and V 6 bases, and 6 bases lay outside the gene matches.